These T cell receptor beta chains were read from a single sample in a study of T-cell reconstitution after alpha-beta-depleted transplantation in children. TCRdb used MiXCR to reprocess the PCR reads, holding one entry per CDR3 protein. The data show 700,000 or so distinct CDR3 sequences, with 10% to 15% seen just once and 0.79% held by the top ten. The sample in question was PBMCs, obtained before TCRalphabeta/CD19-depleted stem cell transplant. The origin of the receptors is a girl between 2 and 10 years old with congenital amegakaryocytic thrombocytopenia, due to receive a stem cell transplant. Each CDR3 is given with its conserved first and last residue. A D gene is named only where the DNA matches it firmly. The size field is filled for only some rows; it gives once, few, many or a size class.

abundance,j_gene,d_gene,v_gene,CDR3nt,CDR3aa
many,TRBJ2-7,-,TRBV11-2,TGTGCCAGCAGCTTGGGTTTTGGGGACGAGCAGTACTTC,CASSLGFGDEQYF
many,TRBJ1-1,TRBD1,TRBV6-1,TGTGCCAGCAGTCCTTACGGACAGGTACGAAGTGAAGCTTTCTTT,CASSPYGQVRSEAFF
-,TRBJ2-3,TRBD2,TRBV20-1,TGCAGTGCTAGTCTGCGGGAGGCTGAGGTGACCACAGATACGCAGTATTTT,CSASLREAEVTTDTQYF
many,TRBJ2-7,-,TRBV20-1,TGCAGTGCTGTGCAGGGGGGAAGGCAGTACTTC,CSAVQGGRQYF
many,TRBJ2-2,TRBD2,TRBV27,TGTGCCGCGGGGGCCGGGGAGCTGTTTTTT,CAAGAGELFF
many,TRBJ2-1,-,TRBV11-1,TGTGCCAGCAGCCAGAGTGGAGTCAAGGCAGGTTCCTACAATGAGCAGTTCTTC,CASSQSGVKAGSYNEQFF
many,TRBJ2-2,TRBD2,TRBV29-1,TGCAGCGTTCGGCTAGCGGATACCGGGGAGCTGTTTTTT,CSVRLADTGELFF
-,TRBJ2-5,TRBD2,TRBV20-1,TGCAGTGCGGGAGGTAGCGGGAGTAAACGAGAGACCCAGTACTTC,CSAGGSGSKRETQYF
few,TRBJ1-5,TRBD1,TRBV20-1,TGCAGTGCCGGGACAGGGGAACAGCCCCAGCATTTT,CSAGTGEQPQHF
many,TRBJ1-5,-,TRBV20-1,TGCAGTGCTAGAGATCCCCGGGGAATTATGAGCAATCAGCCCCAGCATTTT,CSARDPRGIMSNQPQHF